The source of this T cell receptor beta chain is a study of cytomegalovirus exposure and HLA in healthy donors. Study outcomes and limitations: Sequence variants that were highly shared formed a cluster that was likely a sequencing artifact. The study labeled 164 TCR beta chains cytomegalovirus-associated.

Turning to this clone: As yet, its antigen is unknown.

CDR1 SGHTA and CDR2 FQGNSA come from the germline V gene. The CDR3 runs 16 residues. V lost 5 bases, J lost 0 bases, and 6 bases stayed unmatched. The PCR was carried out with 60 Vbeta primers and 13 Jbeta primers. As processed by the authors: Among the unique TCR beta chains that a later analysis counted, about 84 million in all, 9.5 million to 11 million were shared. Sequencing used immunoSEQ multiplex PCR; TCRdb keeps in-frame clones, though not all of them. V and J calls and clone size are copied from that table; D and trimming were computed from the DNA. Its table lists about 160,000 clones. Source material: PBMCs. The chain combines TRBV7-2 with TRBJ2-2, with 7 bases matching TRBD2. The receptor was isolated from a young man in good health and CMV-seronegative. CDR3 amino acids: CASSVSSGTNTGELFF. The CDR3, as DNA: TGTGCCAGCAGCGTTTCTAGCGGAACGAACACCGGGGAGCTGTTTTTT.